This entry lists 29 T cell receptor beta chains sequenced from one sample in a study of blood T cell repertoires in COVID-19. Data came from immunoSEQ multiplex PCR; TCRdb stores just in-frame clones and leaves some out. The profile covers roughly 75,000 clones, with around 80% appearing a single time and 11% taken by the ten largest. The sequenced sample was peripheral blood. These receptors were collected from a man aged 50 to 60 with acute or convalescent COVID-19.

This clone was detected only a few times. This rearrangement joins TRBV6-5 to TRBJ1-2; 7 bases fit TRBD1. The CDR3 is made up of 15 amino acids. Germline CDR1 is MNHEY and CDR2 is SVGAGI. The V and J ends lost 5 bases and 3 bases, in that order; junction bases with no gene match: 9. The CDR3 DNA reads TGTGCCAGCAGTAAACCGGGACAGAATTACTATGGCTACACCTTC. It encodes CASSKPGQNYYGYTF.

This clone occurred once. The chain couples TRBV11-2 to TRBJ1-1, with D unresolved. Germline assignment: CDR1 SGHAT and CDR2 FQNNGV. The V gene lost 0 bases and the J gene lost 1 base, with 9 bases spanning the gap. CDR3 length: 15 residues. Here the CDR3 reads CASSLERSGNTEAFF. The CDR3 DNA reads as TGTGCCAGCAGCTTAGAGCGTAGCGGGAACACTGAAGCTTTCTTT.

This chain connects TRBV9 to TRBJ2-5, with D unclear. V was trimmed by 0 bases and J by 5 bases, leaving 8 bases between them. From germline, CDR1 is SGDLS and CDR2 YYNGEE. CDR3 size: 13 residues. The CDR3 DNA is TGTGCCAGCAGCGTAGGTCCGAGGGAGACCCAGTACTTC. Translated: CASSVGPRETQYF.

V is TRBV27 and J is TRBJ1-4; TRBD1 is a possible D gene (6 bases). The CDR3 has 15 residues. CDR1 is MNHEY and CDR2 is SMNVEV in the germline V gene (reference sequence). Trimming took off 2 bases at V and 3 bases at J, with 10 bases between the two ends. This CDR3 is CASSLTSGANEKLFF. CDR3 nucleotide sequence: TGTGCCAGCAGTTTAACTTCAGGGGCTAATGAAAAACTGTTTTTT.

The V call is TRBV15, the J call TRBJ1-1; 7 positions agree with TRBD1. Trimming at V came to 5 bases and at J to 5 bases, leaving 11 bases not matched to a gene. The CDR3 spans 15 residues. Germline assignment: CDR1 LNHNV and CDR2 YYDKDF (reference sequence). DNA of the CDR3: TGTGCCACCAGCGAGTCCGGGACAGTTGGTACTGAAGCTTTCTTT. This codes for CATSESGTVGTEAFF.

This rearrangement joins TRBV7-6 to TRBJ1-4, with 8 bases that match TRBD1. Germline CDR1 SGHVS, CDR2 FNYEAQ. The junction had 3 bases not matched to a gene; V was cut back by 5 bases and J by 7 bases. The CDR3 covers 13 residues. This CDR3 reads CASSQGAVEKLFF. The CDR3 DNA follows: TGTGCCAGCAGCCAGGGGGCAGTTGAAAAACTGTTTTTT.

This chain joins TRBV28 and TRBJ1-1, with no clear D. V gave up 5 bases and J gave up 0 bases, with 13 bases separating them. CDR3 length: 15 residues. The germline V gene has CDR1 MDHEN and CDR2 SYDVKM. The CDR3 DNA reads TGTGCCAGCAGTCCCGTTCGAGACTTGAACACTGAAGCTTTCTTT. Its protein product is CASSPVRDLNTEAFF.

The J gene is TRBJ1-3, the V gene TRBV27; no definite D call. The germline V gene has CDR1 MNHEY and CDR2 SMNVEV (reference sequence). The V end lost 2 bases, the J end lost 4 bases, and 12 bases lay between the germline ends. The CDR3 consists of 15 residues. The CDR3 DNA follows: TGTGCCAGCAGTTTAGACGGCAGGATAGGAAACACCATATATTTT. Protein: CASSLDGRIGNTIYF.

The chain recombines TRBV5-6 with TRBJ2-7; 7 positions match TRBD1. The CDR3 is made up of 13 amino acids. V gave up 3 bases and J gave up 4 bases; unmatched junction bases: 4. The germline V gene has CDR1 SGHDT and CDR2 YYEEEE. CDR3 in amino acids: CASSWGQNYEQYF. The CDR3 DNA reads as TGTGCCAGCAGCTGGGGACAGAATTACGAGCAGTACTTC. Full variable domain (rest looked up from reference TRBV5-6 and TRBJ2-7): DAGVTQSPTHLIKTRGQQVTLRCSPKSGHDTVSWYQQALGQGPQFIFQYYEEEERQRGNFPDRFSGHQFPNYSSELNVNALLLGDSALYLCASSWGQNYEQYFGPGTRLTVT.

This clone was counted only a few times. J is TRBJ2-1 and V is TRBV9; TRBD2 aligns across 7 bases. V was pared by 4 bases and J by 0 bases, with 10 bases of the junction left unmatched. In germline, CDR1 is SGDLS, CDR2 YYNGEE. The CDR3 is 17 amino acids. CDR3 in amino acids: CASSPEAGSSSYNEQFF. The CDR3 coding sequence is TGTGCCAGCAGCCCCGAAGCGGGGTCGTCCTCCTACAATGAGCAGTTCTTC.

The rearrangement joins TRBV29-1 to TRBJ2-1; D gene unclear. Trimming shortened V by 4 bases and J by 3 bases, and 13 bases separated the two germline ends. Looked up from germline, CDR1 is SQVTM and CDR2 is ANQGSEA. The CDR3 has 14 amino acids. CDR3 sequence reads: CSVVSTLDYNEQFF. Here the CDR3 DNA reads TGCAGCGTTGTTTCCACCCTAGACTACAATGAGCAGTTCTTC.

The CDR3 loop reads CASSLEDSYNEQFF. In DNA, the CDR3 is TGCGCCAGCAGCTTGGAGGACAGCTACAATGAGCAGTTCTTC. The gene calls are TRBV5-1 and TRBJ2-1; maybe TRBD1 (6 bases). The CDR3 extends over 14 amino acids. V dropped 0 bases and J dropped 3 bases, with 7 bases sitting between them. Germline CDR1 SGHRS, CDR2 YFSETQ.

This rearrangement joins TRBV27 to TRBJ2-7; 11 positions agree with TRBD1. The CDR3 length is 14 residues. Germline V gives CDR1 MNHEY, CDR2 SMNVEV (reference sequence). Trimming at V came to 0 bases and at J to 6 bases, leaving 1 base not matched to a gene. The CDR3 DNA reads TGTGCCAGCAGTTTATCGGGGACAGGGGGCGAGCAGTACTTC. As protein: CASSLSGTGGEQYF.

V usage is TRBV19 and J usage is TRBJ2-7; 10 nucleotides match TRBD2. CDR1 and CDR2 from the germline V gene are LNHDA and SQIVND (reference sequence). CDR3 length: 13 amino acids. With V trimmed by 6 bases and J by 4 bases, 3 bases remained unmatched. CDR3 loop: CASRTSGTYEQYF. CDR3 DNA: TGTGCCAGTAGAACTAGCGGGACTTACGAGCAGTACTTC.

This chain links TRBV19 with TRBJ2-3; TRBD2 might be the D (7 bases). V was trimmed by 5 bases and J by 7 bases, leaving 19 bases between them. Germline V gene lookup returns CDR1 LNHDA and CDR2 SQIVND (reference sequence). The CDR3 loop spans 15 amino acids. In nucleotides, the CDR3 is TGTGCCAGTAGTGTCGGGGGGCTCGCTCCGAATACGCAGTATTTT. This translates into CASSVGGLAPNTQYF.

The chain joins TRBV5-4 to TRBJ2-2, with a possible D match to TRBD1 (6 bases). Trimming cost V 7 bases and J 2 bases, with 15 bases left between them. This CDR3 comprises 15 residues. CDR1 is SGHNT and CDR2 is YYREEE in the germline V gene (reference sequence). CDR3 residues: CASLPRGGNTGELFF. The CDR3 DNA reads TGTGCCAGCCTGCCGCGTGGGGGCAACACCGGGGAGCTGTTTTTT.

The V call is TRBV5-1, the J call TRBJ2-3; perhaps TRBD1 as D (5 bases). This CDR3 contains 15 residues. The V end lost 4 bases, the J end lost 0 bases, and 12 bases lay between the germline ends. Germline V gene sequence: CDR1 SGHRS, CDR2 YFSETQ. CDR3 sequence reads: CASSPIQGSTDTQYF. The CDR3 DNA follows: TGCGCCAGCAGCCCGATCCAGGGAAGCACAGATACGCAGTATTTT.

The rearrangement links TRBV5-1 to TRBJ2-6, with TRBD1 identical over 9 bases. Trimming took 4 bases from V and 3 from J; bases not matched to a gene: 11. CDR1 SGHRS and CDR2 YFSETQ come from the germline V gene. This CDR3 has 18 amino acids. CDR3 nucleotide sequence: TGCGCCAGCAGCGTGGCCGGGACAGGGATGCGTGGGGCCAACGTCCTGACTTTC. As protein: CASSVAGTGMRGANVLTF.

The chain recombines TRBV7-6 with TRBJ2-7; 7 bases are shared with TRBD1. Trimming removed 0 bases from V and 4 bases from J; junction bases left unmatched: 6. CDR1 is SGHVS, CDR2 FNYEAQ, per germline. This CDR3 comprises 15 residues. DNA of the CDR3: TGTGCCAGCAGCTTAGCCAGACAGGGACATTACGAGCAGTACTTC. It yields the protein CASSLARQGHYEQYF.

This rearrangement joins TRBV2 to TRBJ1-5; 8 nucleotides align to TRBD1. Per germline, CDR1 SNHLY and CDR2 FYNNEI. CDR3 length: 15 residues. Trimming removed 6 bases from V and 2 bases from J; junction bases left unmatched: 6. This CDR3 reads CASRNTGGGNQPQHF. CDR3 nucleotides: TGTGCCAGCAGAAACACAGGGGGAGGCAATCAGCCCCAGCATTTT.

The CDR3 DNA reads TGCACCAGCAGCCAAGATGGGGCGACTAGCGGGGGACTAATGGGGGAGCTGTTTTTT. Translating gives CTSSQDGATSGGLMGELFF. The rearrangement joins TRBV1 to TRBJ2-2; the table's D call, TRBD2, has no DNA check behind it. TRBV1 is designated a pseudogene. The CDR3 is 19 amino acids.

This chain connects TRBV14 to TRBJ2-1; 7 bases are a match to TRBD2. With V trimmed by 4 bases and J by 0 bases, 6 bases remained unmatched. CDR3 length: 16 amino acids. CDR1 and CDR2 (germline): SGHDN, FVKESK. CDR3 coding DNA: TGTGCCAGCAGCCCGACAGCGGGGTTCTCCTACAATGAGCAGTTCTTC. Translation gives CASSPTAGFSYNEQFF.

The chain carries TRBV6-5 and TRBJ2-3, with 9 bases matching TRBD1. CDR3 size: 15 residues. Germline V lookup: CDR1 MNHEY, CDR2 SVGAGI. V shed 6 bases and J 1 base; nucleotides not matched to a gene: 5. This chain's CDR3 is CASRDRDRGTDTQYF. In nucleotides, the CDR3 is TGTGCCAGCAGAGACCGGGACAGGGGCACAGATACGCAGTATTTT.

The rearrangement uses TRBV20-1 and TRBJ1-2; 8 bases fit TRBD1. The V segment lost 6 bases and the J segment 7 bases; nucleotides outside the gene matches: 10. The CDR3 extends over 13 amino acids. The V gene's germline CDR1 is DFQATT and CDR2 SNEGSKA (reference sequence). The CDR3 loop is CSASLQGGVGYTF. The CDR3 bases are TGCAGTGCCAGTTTACAGGGGGGGGTTGGCTACACCTTC.

V is TRBV5-1 and J is TRBJ2-5, with TRBD1 as a possible D gene (6 bases). V dropped 0 bases and J dropped 2 bases, with 14 bases sitting between them. This CDR3 is 16 amino acids long. Germline V lookup: CDR1 SGHRS, CDR2 YFSETQ. The CDR3 bases are TGCGCCAGCAGCTTGGGCCCGGGACAAATACAAGAGACCCAGTACTTC. Translated, it gives CASSLGPGQIQETQYF. The variable domain in full, with the rest retrieved from reference TRBV5-1 and TRBJ2-5, is KAGVTQTPRYLIKTRGQQVTLSCSPISGHRSVSWYQQTPGQGLQFLFEYFSETQRNKGNFPGRFSGRQFSNSRSEMNVSTLELGDSALYLCASSLGPGQIQETQYFGPGTRLLVL.

The rearrangement joins TRBV7-2 to TRBJ2-7; 7 bases align to TRBD2. This CDR3 contains 14 residues. Germline V lookup: CDR1 SGHTA, CDR2 FQGNSA. The V segment lost 6 bases and the J segment 2 bases; nucleotides outside the gene matches: 7. This chain's CDR3 is CASRVGGGAYEQYF. The CDR3 coding sequence is TGTGCCAGCAGGGTGGGCGGGGGAGCCTACGAGCAGTACTTC.

This rearrangement joins TRBV28 to TRBJ2-3; the match to TRBD1 covers 7 bases. The CDR3 is made up of 17 amino acids. Per germline, CDR1 MDHEN and CDR2 SYDVKM. Trimming removed 6 bases from V and 2 bases from J; junction bases left unmatched: 14. The CDR3 sequence: CASRGTGASIYTDTQYF. Here the CDR3 DNA reads TGTGCCAGCAGGGGTACAGGGGCGAGCATCTACACAGATACGCAGTATTTT.

This chain connects TRBV14 to TRBJ2-7; a possible D gene is TRBD2 (6 bases). Germline V gene sequence: CDR1 SGHDN, CDR2 FVKESK. V gave up 4 bases and J gave up 3 bases, with 16 bases separating them. The CDR3 consists of 15 residues. CDR3 sequence (DNA): TGTGCCAGCAGCCTCGGGACTGCAACCTACTACGAGCAGTACTTC. It is translated as CASSLGTATYYEQYF.

The chain has TRBV28 and TRBJ2-6; the D gene is possibly TRBD2 (6 bases). Germline V gives CDR1 MDHEN, CDR2 SYDVKM. This CDR3 contains 15 residues. The ends were cut back, 10 bases at V and 0 bases at J, with 13 bases in the middle. CDR3: CATSIGGSGANVLTF. CDR3 sequence (DNA): TGTGCCACCTCAATCGGGGGCTCTGGGGCCAACGTCCTGACTTTC.